One sample yielded the 20 T cell receptor beta chains listed below, sequenced in a study of blood T cell repertoires in COVID-19. Method: immunoSEQ multiplex PCR; TCRdb's copy keeps in-frame clones and lacks some. The sample yields about 170,000 clones, about 88% seen once. The sequencing sample was made of PBMCs or T cells enriched from blood (not recorded which). The receptor source for this set is a woman between 18 and 29 years old who had recovered from COVID-19.

The chain couples TRBV27 to TRBJ2-3; D may be TRBD2 (6 bases). Germline lookup yields CDR1 MNHEY and CDR2 SMNVEV (reference sequence). The V end lost 3 bases, the J end lost 2 bases, and 15 bases lay between the germline ends. The CDR3 is 16 residues long. CDR3 bases: TGTGCCAGCAGTTTCGGAACTAGCCCCGTCACAGATACGCAGTATTTT. It codes for CASSFGTSPVTDTQYF.

This clone has only a few counts. J is TRBJ2-1 and V is TRBV18; no clear D gene. The V and J ends lost 3 bases and 0 bases respectively, with 9 bases between them. The length of the CDR3 is 15 residues. Germline CDR1 and CDR2: KGHSH and LQKENI. The CDR3: CASSPSESSYNEQFF. The CDR3 DNA reads as TGTGCCAGCTCACCCTCAGAAAGCTCCTACAATGAGCAGTTCTTC.

The chain combines TRBV2 with TRBJ2-7, with a tentative D call TRBD1 (5 bases). This CDR3 is built from 16 residues. The V and J ends lost 2 bases and 3 bases respectively, with 17 bases between them. The V gene's germline CDR1 is SNHLY and CDR2 FYNNEI. DNA of the CDR3: TGTGCCAGCAGTGAATGGTTGGGGCAGTCCCTCTACGAGCAGTACTTC. Amino acids: CASSEWLGQSLYEQYF.

The chain has TRBV5-1 and TRBJ2-5; the match to TRBD2 covers 10 bases. V was pared by 0 bases and J by 1 base, with 3 bases of the junction left unmatched. The germline gives CDR1 SGHRS, CDR2 YFSETQ. The CDR3 covers 16 residues. The CDR3 sequence: CASSLGASGSQETQYF. Here the CDR3 DNA reads TGCGCCAGCAGCTTGGGGGCTAGCGGGAGCCAAGAGACCCAGTACTTC.

This rearrangement joins TRBV5-1 to TRBJ2-7; 10 bases align to TRBD2. V shed 6 bases and J 7 bases; nucleotides not matched to a gene: 10. The CDR3 length is 14 residues. CDR1 and CDR2 (germline): SGHRS, YFSETQ. In DNA form, the CDR3 reads TGCGCCAGCACCCCTAGCGGGAGAGTGGAGGAGCAGTACTTC. It yields the protein CASTPSGRVEEQYF.

The chain is built from TRBV27 and TRBJ1-2; the D gene is possibly TRBD1 (6 bases). From germline, CDR1 is MNHEY and CDR2 SMNVEV (reference sequence). CDR3 length equals 18 residues. Trimming left V 2 bases short and J 11 bases short, with 30 bases between. The CDR3 sequence is CASSLMGEQGAPTMGYTF. The CDR3 DNA follows: TGTGCCAGCAGTTTAATGGGCGAACAGGGAGCCCCTACTATGGGGTACACCTTC.

This chain links TRBV9 with TRBJ2-1; D might be TRBD2 (5 bases). Germline loops: CDR1 SGDLS, CDR2 YYNGEE. Trimming removed 3 bases from V and 7 bases from J, with 17 bases in between. CDR3 length equals 15 residues. This CDR3 is CASSGLGLAGNEQFF. In DNA, the CDR3 is TGTGCCAGCAGCGGACTCGGGCTAGCCGGGAATGAGCAGTTCTTC.

CDR3 sequence (DNA): TGTGCCAGCAGCCAATCGGGGAACACCGGGGAGCTGTTTTTT. It specifies CASSQSGNTGELFF. The rearrangement uses TRBV3-1 (or the pseudogene TRBV3-2) and TRBJ2-2; D remains unclear. The length of the CDR3 is 14 residues. Between the trimmed V and J ends, which lost 2 bases and 1 base, there was a span of 5 bases. In germline, CDR1 is LGHDT, CDR2 YNNKEL (reference sequence).

The chain is built from TRBV3-1 (or the pseudogene TRBV3-2) and TRBJ1-2; perhaps TRBD1 as D (5 bases). This CDR3 spans 14 amino acids. V was pared by 1 base and J by 6 bases, with 12 bases between. Per germline, CDR1 LGHDT and CDR2 YNNKEL (reference sequence). The CDR3 DNA reads as TGTGCCAGCAGCCAAGCGGCAGGGATGGATGGCTACACCTTC. It codes for CASSQAAGMDGYTF.

The genes are TRBV27 and TRBJ2-1, with D hard to call. The length of the CDR3 is 12 residues. V lost 5 bases to trimming and J lost 6 bases, with 8 bases between them. In germline, CDR1 is MNHEY, CDR2 SMNVEV (reference sequence). CDR3 residues: CASSPSPNEQFF. As DNA, the CDR3 is TGTGCCAGCAGTCCGAGTCCCAATGAGCAGTTCTTC.

This clone was counted once. The chain joins TRBV7-2 to TRBJ2-1; TRBD2 matches 11 bases. Germline loops: CDR1 SGHTA, CDR2 FQGNSA. Trimming removed 1 base from V and 0 bases from J; junction bases left unmatched: 5. This CDR3 has 18 amino acids. This CDR3 is CASSLGASGRPSYNEQFF. Written as DNA, the CDR3 is TGTGCCAGCAGCTTAGGTGCTAGCGGGAGGCCCTCCTACAATGAGCAGTTCTTC.

The genes are TRBV27 and TRBJ2-3, with 7 bases aligning to TRBD1. CDR1 and CDR2 (germline): MNHEY, SMNVEV (reference sequence). The junction had 9 bases not matched to a gene; V was cut back by 2 bases and J by 7 bases. CDR3 length: 15 residues. The CDR3 DNA sequence: TGTGCCAGCAGTTTAAAACCCCACAGGGGAAATACGCAGTATTTT. As protein: CASSLKPHRGNTQYF.

In this sample, this clone turned up a few times. The V gene is TRBV28, the J gene TRBJ1-6; D is unclear. Germline assignment: CDR1 MDHEN and CDR2 SYDVKM. The CDR3 covers 15 residues. V lost 3 bases, J lost 7 bases, and 13 bases lay in between. The CDR3 DNA sequence: TGTGCCAGCAGTTTGGGCGGGGTCTTGAATTCACCCCTCCACTTT. It yields the protein CASSLGGVLNSPLHF.

The chain employs TRBV18 and TRBJ1-6; 7 bases map to TRBD1. There are 14 residues in the CDR3. V lost 2 bases and J lost 7; bases outside the gene matches: 2. The germline V gene encodes CDR1 KGHSH and CDR2 LQKENI. CDR3 in amino acids: CASSPARGNSPLHF. In DNA, the CDR3 is TGTGCCAGCTCACCAGCCAGGGGGAATTCACCCCTCCACTTT.

CDR3 in amino acids: CSVDEVVADTQYF. The CDR3 nucleotides read TGCAGCGTTGATGAGGTAGTCGCAGATACGCAGTATTTT. The V gene is TRBV29-1, the J gene TRBJ2-3; D not certain. Germline loops: CDR1 SQVTM, CDR2 ANQGSEA. The CDR3 is 13 amino acids. Trimming pared 3 bases from V and 4 bases from J, leaving 11 bases between.

This chain joins TRBV28 and TRBJ2-7; D is possibly TRBD1 (5 bases). The germline V gene has CDR1 MDHEN and CDR2 SYDVKM. This CDR3 spans 13 amino acids. Trimming cost V 3 bases and J 11 bases, with 17 bases left between them. CDR3 in DNA: TGTGCCAGCAGTTTTCAATCCTCCGAGACAGAGTACTTC. It yields the protein CASSFQSSETEYF.

The chain carries TRBV5-1 and TRBJ2-1; 7 positions agree with TRBD2. CDR1 SGHRS and CDR2 YFSETQ come from the germline V gene. V gave up 2 bases and J gave up 8 bases; unmatched junction bases: 7. The CDR3 covers 14 residues. As DNA, the CDR3 is TGCGCCAGCAGCTTTCGCCCGGGGGGTGATGAGCAGTTCTTC. Encoded protein: CASSFRPGGDEQFF.

The rearrangement joins TRBV6-5 to TRBJ2-7; tentative D call: TRBD1 (6 bases). V lost 6 bases, J lost 2 bases, and 14 bases lay in between. Germline CDR1 MNHEY, CDR2 SVGAGI. This CDR3 spans 14 amino acids. The CDR3 loop reads CASSRRQDPYEQYF. CDR3 DNA: TGTGCCAGCAGCCGAAGACAGGACCCCTACGAGCAGTACTTC.

The chain is built from TRBV25-1 and TRBJ2-1, with 14 bases matching TRBD2. In germline, CDR1 is MGHDK, CDR2 SYGVNS. The CDR3 is made up of 18 amino acids. V dropped 4 bases and J dropped 5; count of bases not matched to a gene: 10. CDR3 residues: CASSVTSGRAGINNEQFF. The CDR3 DNA follows: TGTGCCAGCAGTGTGACTAGCGGGAGGGCCGGTATAAACAATGAGCAGTTCTTC.

CDR3 protein: CASSSRDRGGDTQYF. The CDR3 nucleotides are TGTGCCAGCAGTTCACGGGACAGGGGAGGGGATACGCAGTATTTT. The chain carries TRBV27 and TRBJ2-3; TRBD1 agrees at 10 bases. The CDR3 runs to 15 residues. The V segment lost 4 bases and the J segment 6 bases; nucleotides outside the gene matches: 7. Germline V gene lookup returns CDR1 MNHEY and CDR2 SMNVEV (reference sequence).